The rows below give T cell receptor beta chains drawn from one sample of a study of cytomegalovirus exposure and HLA in healthy donors. The data were produced by immunoSEQ multiplex PCR, yet TCRdb's version contains in-frame clones alone and is incomplete. The profile shows 180,000 or so clones, approximately 85% of them singletons. The sequencing input was PBMCs. Receptor source: a man aged 18 to 30 in good health and CMV-seropositive. The CDR3 runs from the conserved cysteine through the conserved F or W. The D gene is left open where the match is weak. Clone sizes are given selectively: once, few, many, or a class where the clone is expanded.

d_gene,v_gene,abundance,j_gene,CDR3nt,CDR3aa
.,TRBV6-5,.,TRBJ2-1,TGTGCCAGCCGGGAACGCCACAATGAGCAGTTCTTC,CASRERHNEQFF
.,TRBV9,.,TRBJ1-1,TGTGCCAGCAGCGTAGAGTTTCAGGGTAGTGACACTGAAGCTTTCTTT,CASSVEFQGSDTEAFF
TRBD2,TRBV5-1,.,TRBJ2-3,TGCGCCAGCAGCACCGGACTAGCGGGGGGGGGAGGCACAGATACGCAGTATTTT,CASSTGLAGGGGTDTQYF
.,TRBV6-5,.,TRBJ2-5,TGTGCCAGCAGTGACAGCGCGGAGACCCAGTACTTC,CASSDSAETQYF
.,TRBV6-5,.,TRBJ2-1,TGTGCCAGCAGTAGGAGGTCCTACAATGAGCAGTTCTTC,CASSRRSYNEQFF
.,TRBV5-1,.,TRBJ1-1,TGCGCCAGCAGTAGGTCGGGTGAGGGTACTGAAGCTTTCTTT,CASSRSGEGTEAFF
.,TRBV7-2,.,TRBJ2-2,TGTGCCAGCAGCTTAGAGCTAGGCCTACACACCGGGGAGCTGTTTTTT,CASSLELGLHTGELFF
.,TRBV19,once,TRBJ1-1,TGTGCCAGTAGCAACCACGAGGGCACTGAAGCTTTCTTT,CASSNHEGTEAFF
.,TRBV7-9,.,TRBJ1-1,TGTGCCAGCAGCCCCGCGGCTGATAAGAACACTGAAGCTTTCTTT,CASSPAADKNTEAFF
.,TRBV6-5,.,TRBJ1-2,TGTGCCAGCAGTAAAAACAGGGAAATTGGCTATGGCTACACCTTC,CASSKNREIGYGYTF
TRBD2,TRBV30,.,TRBJ2-3,TGTGCCTGGAGTGGGACTAGCGGGGGGGATACGCAGTATTTT,CAWSGTSGGDTQYF
.,TRBV15,.,TRBJ1-6,TGTGCCACCAGCAGAGACCTCAGCGACGGATTCTATAATTCACCCCTCCACTTT,CATSRDLSDGFYNSPLHF
.,TRBV30,.,TRBJ1-3,TGTGCCTGGAGTGCTACAGGGACCTTCGGGGGAAACACCATATATTTT,CAWSATGTFGGNTIYF
TRBD2,TRBV6-1,.,TRBJ2-5,TGTGCCAGCCGTCTAGCGGGGTCGCAGGAGACCCAGTACTTC,CASRLAGSQETQYF
TRBD1,TRBV27,.,TRBJ2-6,TGTGCCAGCAGTTACACCACCGGGACAGGGGCACAGTACGGTGGGGCCAACGTCCTGACTTTC,CASSYTTGTGAQYGGANVLTF
.,TRBV27,once,TRBJ1-2,TGTGCCACCGGGGACATCTATGGCTACACCTTC,CATGDIYGYTF
TRBD1,TRBV6-1,.,TRBJ2-7,TGTGCCAGCAGCACACAGGGGGGCATTAACTACGAGCAGTACTTC,CASSTQGGINYEQYF
TRBD2,TRBV7-9,once,TRBJ2-3,TGTGCCAGCAGCTCTACGGACGAGCGGGGGGGCAGCACAGATACGCAGTATTTT,CASSSTDERGGSTDTQYF
TRBD1,TRBV6-1,.,TRBJ1-3,TGTGCCAGCAGTGACAGGGGGCGCCCTGGAAACACCATATATTTT,CASSDRGRPGNTIYF
.,TRBV6-5,few,TRBJ1-1,TGTGCCAGCAGTTCCAGGGAGAACACTGAAGCTTTCTTT,CASSSRENTEAFF
.,TRBV19,.,TRBJ1-1,TGTGCCAGTCGGGCGGCGGGCACTGAAGCTTTCTTT,CASRAAGTEAFF
.,TRBV6-5,.,TRBJ2-1,TGTGCCAGCAGTTACTCGTCCTCCAATGAGCAGTTCTTC,CASSYSSSNEQFF
.,TRBV13,.,TRBJ1-4,TGTGCCAGCAGCTCCAGAGGAATCCGGGAAAAACTGTTTTTT,CASSSRGIREKLFF
TRBD1,TRBV6-5,.,TRBJ2-1,TGTGCCAGCAGGACGTGGACAGGGGATAATGAGTTCTTC,CASRTWTGDNEFF
.,TRBV5-4,.,TRBJ1-2,TGTGCCAGCAGCTTAGAAAGCACCTATGGCTACACCTTC,CASSLESTYGYTF
.,TRBV25-1,.,TRBJ2-7,TGTGCCAGCAGTGCGAGGGGGTTCCACGAGCAGTACTTC,CASSARGFHEQYF
.,TRBV5-4,.,TRBJ2-5,TGTGCCAGCAGCCCCTACCAAGAGACCCAGTACTTC,CASSPYQETQYF
TRBD2,TRBV7-2,.,TRBJ2-7,TGTGCCAGCAGCTCCCGGGACTACATGTACGAGCAGTACTTC,CASSSRDYMYEQYF
TRBD1,TRBV29-1,.,TRBJ1-2,TGCAGCGTGCCCGGGGACAGGGGGAACTATGGCTACACCTTC,CSVPGDRGNYGYTF
TRBD1,TRBV7-9,.,TRBJ1-3,TGTGCCAGCAGCTTACGACAGGGCACGTATGGAAACACCATATATTTT,CASSLRQGTYGNTIYF
.,TRBV30,.,TRBJ1-4,TGTGCCTGGAGTGACGGGACACCTAATGAAAAACTGTTTTTT,CAWSDGTPNEKLFF
TRBD1,TRBV2,.,TRBJ2-5,TGTGCCAGCAGCACCGGGACAGGGCAGTACTTC,CASSTGTGQYF
.,TRBV10-1,.,TRBJ2-5,TGCGCCAGCAGTGACGGACTCGGACAGCTACAAGAGACCCAGTACTTC,CASSDGLGQLQETQYF
.,TRBV29-1,.,TRBJ2-1,TGCAGCGTTGAACCGGAGGGCGGGGATGAGCAGTTCTTC,CSVEPEGGDEQFF
.,TRBV5-1,once,TRBJ2-1,TGCGCCAGCAGCTTGTGGCCGGGGGACAATGAGCAGTTCTTC,CASSLWPGDNEQFF
TRBD2,TRBV7-7,.,TRBJ2-2,TGTGCCAGCAGCCCCGGGAGGGAAAACACCGGGGAGCTGTTTTTT,CASSPGRENTGELFF
TRBD2,TRBV12-5,.,TRBJ2-1,TGTGCTAGTGGTTTGGCCGGACTAGCGGGGGGATTGGCAAATGAGCAGTTCTTC,CASGLAGLAGGLANEQFF
.,TRBV5-1,.,TRBJ1-2,TGCGCCAGCAGCGGGGCCCCACTTAAAGGCTACACCTTC,CASSGAPLKGYTF
.,TRBV9,.,TRBJ2-1,TGTGCCAGCAGCGTAGGCGGGGGCCGGGCCAATGAGCAGTTCTTC,CASSVGGGRANEQFF
TRBD1,TRBV30,.,TRBJ1-5,TGTGCCTGGAGCCAAAGGACAGGCTATCAGCCCCAGCATTTT,CAWSQRTGYQPQHF
TRBD1,TRBV9,.,TRBJ2-1,TGTGCCAGCAGCGCCCGACAGGGTCCCAATGAGCAGTTCTTC,CASSARQGPNEQFF
.,TRBV7-8,.,TRBJ2-1,TGTGCCAGCAGCTTAGGTGGTAGTCTCCGCGAGCAGTTCTTC,CASSLGGSLREQFF
TRBD1,TRBV27,.,TRBJ2-7,TGTGCCAGCAGCCGGGGACAGGGCTACTACGAGCAGTACTTC,CASSRGQGYYEQYF
TRBD1,TRBV9,.,TRBJ2-4,TGTGCCAGCAGCGTCGGACAGGGATTAGCCAAAAACATTCAGTACTTC,CASSVGQGLAKNIQYF
.,TRBV11-1,.,TRBJ1-6,TGTGCCAGCAAGGATGGGGCAGCCAATTCACCCCTCCACTTT,CASKDGAANSPLHF
.,TRBV7-9,.,TRBJ2-3,TGTGCCAGCAGCTTAAAAGGGGCCACAGATACGCAGTATTTT,CASSLKGATDTQYF